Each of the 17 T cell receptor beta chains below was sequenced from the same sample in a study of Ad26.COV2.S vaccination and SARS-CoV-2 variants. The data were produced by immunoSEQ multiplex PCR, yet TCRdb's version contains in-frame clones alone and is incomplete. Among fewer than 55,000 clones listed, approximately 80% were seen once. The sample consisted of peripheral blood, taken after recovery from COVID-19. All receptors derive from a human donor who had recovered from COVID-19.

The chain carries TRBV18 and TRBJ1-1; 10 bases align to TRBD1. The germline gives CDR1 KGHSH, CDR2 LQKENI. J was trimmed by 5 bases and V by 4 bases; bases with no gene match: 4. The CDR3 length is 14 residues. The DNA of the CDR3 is TGTGCCAGCTCACAACGGACAGGGGGGACTGAAGCTTTCTTT. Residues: CASSQRTGGTEAFF.

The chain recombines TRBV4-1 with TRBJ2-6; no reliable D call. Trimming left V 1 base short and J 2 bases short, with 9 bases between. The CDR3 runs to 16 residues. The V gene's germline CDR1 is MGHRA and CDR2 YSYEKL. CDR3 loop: CASSQAVGTGANVLTF. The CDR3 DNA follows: TGCGCCAGCAGCCAAGCAGTGGGAACTGGGGCCAACGTCCTGACTTTC.

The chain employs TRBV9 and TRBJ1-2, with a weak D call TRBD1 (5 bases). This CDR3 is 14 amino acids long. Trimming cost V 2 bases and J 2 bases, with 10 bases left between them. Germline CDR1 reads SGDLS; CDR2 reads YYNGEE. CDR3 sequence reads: CASSVDTVNYGYTF. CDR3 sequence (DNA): TGTGCCAGCAGCGTGGACACTGTGAACTATGGCTACACCTTC. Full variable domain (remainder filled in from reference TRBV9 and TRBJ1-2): DSGVTQTPKHLITATGQRVTLRCSPRSGDLSVYWYQQSLDQGLQFLIQYYNGEERAKGNILERFSAQQFPDLHSELNLSSLELGDSALYFCASSVDTVNYGYTFGSGTRLTVV.

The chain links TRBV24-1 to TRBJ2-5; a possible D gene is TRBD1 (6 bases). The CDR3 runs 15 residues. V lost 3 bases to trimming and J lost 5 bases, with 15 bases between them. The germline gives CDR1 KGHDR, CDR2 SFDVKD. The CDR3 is CATSDPRGSGETQYF. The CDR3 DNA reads TGTGCCACCAGTGATCCGAGGGGGTCGGGGGAGACCCAGTACTTC.

The CDR3 here is CASSLIPGGLGTEAFF. The CDR3 DNA sequence: TGCGCCAGCAGCTTGATTCCAGGGGGTTTGGGCACTGAAGCTTTCTTT. The chain links TRBV5-1 to TRBJ1-1, with TRBD1 matching over 7 bases. The CDR3 is 16 residues long. J gave up 4 bases and V 1 base, and 10 bases lay outside the gene matches. Germline V gene lookup returns CDR1 SGHRS and CDR2 YFSETQ. The full variable domain, its missing parts supplied by reference TRBV5-1 and TRBJ1-1, is KAGVTQTPRYLIKTRGQQVTLSCSPISGHRSVSWYQQTPGQGLQFLFEYFSETQRNKGNFPGRFSGRQFSNSRSEMNVSTLELGDSALYLCASSLIPGGLGTEAFFGQGTRLTVV.

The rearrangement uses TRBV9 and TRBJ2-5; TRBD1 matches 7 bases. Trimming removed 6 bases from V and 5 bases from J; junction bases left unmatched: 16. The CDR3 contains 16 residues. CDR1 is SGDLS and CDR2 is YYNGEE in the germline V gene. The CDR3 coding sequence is TGTGCCAGCACCTCCAGCCCCGGGGACAGTTCCGAGACCCAGTACTTC. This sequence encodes CASTSSPGDSSETQYF.

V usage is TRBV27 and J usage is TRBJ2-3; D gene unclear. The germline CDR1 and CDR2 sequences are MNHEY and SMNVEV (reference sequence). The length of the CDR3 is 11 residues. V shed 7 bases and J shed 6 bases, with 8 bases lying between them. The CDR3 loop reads CASIKGDTQYF. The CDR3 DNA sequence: TGTGCCAGCATTAAGGGCGATACGCAGTATTTT.

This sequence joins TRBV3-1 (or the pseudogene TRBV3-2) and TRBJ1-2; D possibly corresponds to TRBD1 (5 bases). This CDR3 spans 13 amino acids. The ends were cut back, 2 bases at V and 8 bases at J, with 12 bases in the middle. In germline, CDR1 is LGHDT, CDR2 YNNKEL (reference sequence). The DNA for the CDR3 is TGTGCCAGCAGCCAACCCGGGGCAACGGGCTACACCTTC. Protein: CASSQPGATGYTF.

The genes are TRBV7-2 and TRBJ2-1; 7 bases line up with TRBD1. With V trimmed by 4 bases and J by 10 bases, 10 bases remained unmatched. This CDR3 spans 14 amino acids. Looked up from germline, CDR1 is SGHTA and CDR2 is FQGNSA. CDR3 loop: CASSYGTAEWEQFF. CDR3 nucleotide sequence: TGTGCCAGCAGCTACGGGACAGCTGAGTGGGAGCAGTTCTTC. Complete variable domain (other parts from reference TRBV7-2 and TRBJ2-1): GAGVSQSPSNKVTEKGKDVELRCDPISGHTALYWYRQSLGQGLEFLIYFQGNSAPDKSGLPSDRFSAERTGGSVSTLTIQRTQQEDSAVYLCASSYGTAEWEQFFGPGTRLTVL.

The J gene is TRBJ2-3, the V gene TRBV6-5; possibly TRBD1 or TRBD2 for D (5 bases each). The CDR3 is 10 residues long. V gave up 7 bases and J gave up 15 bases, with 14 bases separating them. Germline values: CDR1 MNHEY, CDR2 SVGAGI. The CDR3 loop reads CASILGAPYF. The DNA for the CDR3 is TGTGCCAGCATCCTCGGGGCCCCTTATTTT.

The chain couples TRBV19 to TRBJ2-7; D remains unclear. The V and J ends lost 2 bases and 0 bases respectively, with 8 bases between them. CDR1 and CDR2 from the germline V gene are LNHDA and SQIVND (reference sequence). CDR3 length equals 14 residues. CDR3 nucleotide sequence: TGTGCCAGTAGTATAAGCAGGAGCTCCTACGAGCAGTACTTC. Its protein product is CASSISRSSYEQYF.

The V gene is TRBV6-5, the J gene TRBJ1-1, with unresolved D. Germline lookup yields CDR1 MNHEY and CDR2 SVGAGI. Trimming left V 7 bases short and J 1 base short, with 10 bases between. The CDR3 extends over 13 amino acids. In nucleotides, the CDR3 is TGTGCCAGCACGGCCAGCGCGAACACTGAAGCTTTCTTT. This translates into CASTASANTEAFF.

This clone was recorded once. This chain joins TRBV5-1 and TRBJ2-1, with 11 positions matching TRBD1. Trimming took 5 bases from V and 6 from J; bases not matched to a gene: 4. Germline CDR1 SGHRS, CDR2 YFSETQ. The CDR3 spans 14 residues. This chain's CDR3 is CASRGQGASNEQFF. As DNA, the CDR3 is TGCGCCAGCAGAGGACAGGGGGCTTCCAATGAGCAGTTCTTC.

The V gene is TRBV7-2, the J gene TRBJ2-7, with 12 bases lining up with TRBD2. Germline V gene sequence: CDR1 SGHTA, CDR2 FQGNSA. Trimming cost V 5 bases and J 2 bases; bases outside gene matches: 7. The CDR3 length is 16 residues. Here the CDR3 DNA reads TGTGCCAGCAGCCTCCTAGCGGGAGGGACCCCCTACGAGCAGTACTTC. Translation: CASSLLAGGTPYEQYF. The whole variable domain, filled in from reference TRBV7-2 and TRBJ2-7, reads GAGVSQSPSNKVTEKGKDVELRCDPISGHTALYWYRQSLGQGLEFLIYFQGNSAPDKSGLPSDRFSAERTGGSVSTLTIQRTQQEDSAVYLCASSLLAGGTPYEQYFGPGTRLTVT.

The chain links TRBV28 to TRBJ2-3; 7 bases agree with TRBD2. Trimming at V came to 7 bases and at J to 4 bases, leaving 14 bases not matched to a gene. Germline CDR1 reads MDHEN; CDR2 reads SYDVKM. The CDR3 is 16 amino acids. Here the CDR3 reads CASIRGGGPKSDTQYF. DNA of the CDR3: TGTGCCAGCATTCGAGGCGGGGGACCAAAGTCAGATACGCAGTATTTT.

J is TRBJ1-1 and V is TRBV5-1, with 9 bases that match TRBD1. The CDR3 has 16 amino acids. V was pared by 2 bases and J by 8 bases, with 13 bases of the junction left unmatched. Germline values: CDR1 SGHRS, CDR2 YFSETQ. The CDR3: CASSFDLGTGGSEAFF. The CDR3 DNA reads TGCGCCAGCAGCTTTGACCTAGGAACAGGGGGCTCCGAAGCTTTCTTT.

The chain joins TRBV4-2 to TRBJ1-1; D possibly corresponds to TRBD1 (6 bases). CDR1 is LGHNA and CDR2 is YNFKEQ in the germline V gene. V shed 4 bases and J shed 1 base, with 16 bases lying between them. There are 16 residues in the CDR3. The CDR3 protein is CASSLGRGASNTEAFF. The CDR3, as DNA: TGTGCCAGCAGCCTGGGGCGGGGGGCTTCGAACACTGAAGCTTTCTTT.